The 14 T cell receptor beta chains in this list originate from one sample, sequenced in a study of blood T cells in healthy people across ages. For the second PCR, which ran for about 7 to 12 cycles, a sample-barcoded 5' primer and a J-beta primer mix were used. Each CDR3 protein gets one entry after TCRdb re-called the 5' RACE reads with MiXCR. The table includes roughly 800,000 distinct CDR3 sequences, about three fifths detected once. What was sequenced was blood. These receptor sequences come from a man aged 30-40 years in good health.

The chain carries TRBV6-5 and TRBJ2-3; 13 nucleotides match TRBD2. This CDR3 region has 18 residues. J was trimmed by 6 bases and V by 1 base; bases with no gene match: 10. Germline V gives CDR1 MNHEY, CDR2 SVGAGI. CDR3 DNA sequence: TGTGCCAGCAGTTACTTGAACGGACTAGCGGGAGAAAGTGATACGCAGTATTTT. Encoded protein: CASSYLNGLAGESDTQYF.

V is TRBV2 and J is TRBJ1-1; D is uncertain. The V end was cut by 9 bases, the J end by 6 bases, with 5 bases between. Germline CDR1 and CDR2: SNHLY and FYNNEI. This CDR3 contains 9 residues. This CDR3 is CARWPEAFF. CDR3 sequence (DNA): TGTGCCAGGTGGCCTGAAGCTTTCTTT. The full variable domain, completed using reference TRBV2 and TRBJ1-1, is EPEVTQTPSHQVTQMGQEVILRCVPISNHLYFYWYRQILGQKVEFLVSFYNNEISEKSEIFDDQFSVERPDGSNFTLKIRSTKLEDSAMYFCARWPEAFFGQGTRLTVV.

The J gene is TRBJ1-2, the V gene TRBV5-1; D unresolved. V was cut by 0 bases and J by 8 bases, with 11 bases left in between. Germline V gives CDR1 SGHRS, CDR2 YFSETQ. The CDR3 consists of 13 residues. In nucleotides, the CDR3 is TGCGCCAGCAGCTTGGGGCCGACCGGAGGCTACACCTTC. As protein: CASSLGPTGGYTF.

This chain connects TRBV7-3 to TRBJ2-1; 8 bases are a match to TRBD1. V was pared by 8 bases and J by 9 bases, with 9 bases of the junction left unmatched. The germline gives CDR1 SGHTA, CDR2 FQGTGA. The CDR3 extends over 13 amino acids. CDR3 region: CASAWRQGAEQFF. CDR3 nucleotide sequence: TGTGCCAGCGCGTGGAGGCAGGGGGCTGAGCAGTTCTTC.

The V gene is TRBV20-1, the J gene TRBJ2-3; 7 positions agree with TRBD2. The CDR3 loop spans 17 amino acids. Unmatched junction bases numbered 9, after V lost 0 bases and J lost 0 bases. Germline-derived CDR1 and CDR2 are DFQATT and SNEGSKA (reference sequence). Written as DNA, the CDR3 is TGCAGTGCTAGAGACCCGACGTCGGGAGGAAGCACAGATACGCAGTATTTT. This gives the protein CSARDPTSGGSTDTQYF.

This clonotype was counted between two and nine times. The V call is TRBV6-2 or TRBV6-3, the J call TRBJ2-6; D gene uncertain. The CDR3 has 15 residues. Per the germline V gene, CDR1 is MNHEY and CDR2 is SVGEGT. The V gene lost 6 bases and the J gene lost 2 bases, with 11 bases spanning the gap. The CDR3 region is CASSPAWTGANVLTF. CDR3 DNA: TGTGCCAGCAGCCCCGCGTGGACTGGGGCCAACGTCCTGACTTTC.

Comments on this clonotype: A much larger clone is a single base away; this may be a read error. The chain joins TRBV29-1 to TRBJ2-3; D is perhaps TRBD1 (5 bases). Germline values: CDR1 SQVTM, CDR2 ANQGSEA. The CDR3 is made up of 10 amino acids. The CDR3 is CSGRTGTQYF. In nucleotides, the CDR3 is TGCTCGGGCCGCACAGGTACGCAGTATTTT.

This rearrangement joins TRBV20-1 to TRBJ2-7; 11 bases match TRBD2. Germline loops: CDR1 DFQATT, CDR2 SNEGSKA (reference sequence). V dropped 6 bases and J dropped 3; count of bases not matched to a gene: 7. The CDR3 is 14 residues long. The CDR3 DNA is TGCAGTGCCAGGGGACTAGCGGATAACTACGAGCAGTACTTC. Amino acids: CSARGLADNYEQYF.

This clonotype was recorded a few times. CDR3 loop: CSVTGREGRYEQYF. CDR3 nucleotide sequence: TGCAGCGTTACCGGGCGGGAGGGCCGTTACGAGCAGTACTTC. The chain combines TRBV29-1 with TRBJ2-7; TRBD2 matches 9 bases. The CDR3 contains 14 residues. In germline, CDR1 is SQVTM, CDR2 ANQGSEA. Trimming at V came to 5 bases and at J to 4 bases, leaving 9 bases not matched to a gene.

CDR3 protein: CASSISGTGEGQFF. The CDR3, as DNA: TGTGCCAGTAGTATCTCCGGGACGGGCGAGGGGCAGTTCTTC. The chain joins TRBV19 to TRBJ2-1, with D perhaps TRBD1 or TRBD2 (5 bases each). This CDR3 spans 14 amino acids. From germline, CDR1 is LNHDA and CDR2 SQIVND (reference sequence). Trimming took off 3 bases at V and 12 bases at J, with 18 bases between the two ends.

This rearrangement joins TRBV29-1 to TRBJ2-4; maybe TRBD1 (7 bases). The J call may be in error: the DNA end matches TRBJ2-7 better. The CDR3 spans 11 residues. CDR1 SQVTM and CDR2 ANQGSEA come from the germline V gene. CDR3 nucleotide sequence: TGCAGCGCCAGGGGGGAGGACGAGCAGTACTTC. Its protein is CSARGEDEQYF.

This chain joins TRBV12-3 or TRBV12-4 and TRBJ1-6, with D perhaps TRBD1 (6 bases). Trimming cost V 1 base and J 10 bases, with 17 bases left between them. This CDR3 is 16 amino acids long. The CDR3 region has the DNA TGTGCCAGCAGTTTAGATTCGCCAGGGGTTGGGTCACCCCTCCACTTT. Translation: CASSLDSPGVGSPLHF.

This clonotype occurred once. The CDR3 protein is CASSLSGALLYEQYF. The CDR3 bases are TGTGCCAGCTCCCTATCAGGGGCCCTACTCTACGAGCAGTACTTC. The genes are TRBV18 and TRBJ2-7; perhaps TRBD1 as D (6 bases). Trimming removed 6 bases from V and 3 bases from J, with 18 bases in between. This CDR3 is 15 amino acids long. CDR1 is KGHSH, CDR2 LQKENI, per germline. The full variable domain, its missing parts supplied by reference TRBV18 and TRBJ2-7, is NAGVMQNPRHLVRRRGQEARLRCSPMKGHSHVYWYRQLPEEGLKFMVYLQKENIIDESGMPKERFSAEFPKEGPSILRIQQVVRGDSAAYFCASSLSGALLYEQYFGPGTRLTVT.

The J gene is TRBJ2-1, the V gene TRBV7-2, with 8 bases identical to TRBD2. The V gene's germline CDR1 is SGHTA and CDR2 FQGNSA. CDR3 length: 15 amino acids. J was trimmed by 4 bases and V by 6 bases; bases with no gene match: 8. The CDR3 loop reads CASRGQTSGYNEQFF. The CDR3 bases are TGTGCCAGCAGAGGGCAAACTAGCGGTTACAATGAGCAGTTCTTC.